This TCR beta chain was documented in a study of shared clonotypes between healthy human individuals. The CDR3 runs 14 residues. The J segment lost 8 bases and the V segment lost 7 bases, leaving 13 bases of the junction unmatched. Germline CDR1 is SQVTM and CDR2 is ANQGSEA. Assay used: immunoSEQ multiplex PCR; TCRdb lists only in-frame clones, some missing. The sample has 1 million to 1.3 million clones, about 84% seen once; the top ten hold roughly 0.62%. The clonotype originates from a young man in good health. Some clones in this sample may be carry-over from other donors' samples. The chain recombines TRBV29-1 with TRBJ1-4, with 7 bases matching TRBD1. Sample: memory CD4+ T cells from PBMCs. Subset: CD45RA-negative fraction. The CDR3: CSAFTSGTDEKLFF. The CDR3 DNA reads TGCAGCGCGTTTACTTCCGGGACAGACGAAAAACTGTTTTTT.